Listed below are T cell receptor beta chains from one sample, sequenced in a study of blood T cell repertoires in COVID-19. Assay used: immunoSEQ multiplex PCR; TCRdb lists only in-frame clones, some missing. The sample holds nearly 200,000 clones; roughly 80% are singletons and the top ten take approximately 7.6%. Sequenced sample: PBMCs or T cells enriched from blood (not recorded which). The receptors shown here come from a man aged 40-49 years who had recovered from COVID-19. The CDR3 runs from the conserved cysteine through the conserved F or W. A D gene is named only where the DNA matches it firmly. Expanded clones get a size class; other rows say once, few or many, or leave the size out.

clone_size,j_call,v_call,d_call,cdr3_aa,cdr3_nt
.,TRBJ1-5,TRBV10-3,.,CAISAQGPYSNQPQHF,TGTGCCATCAGTGCCCAGGGCCCCTATAGCAATCAGCCCCAGCATTTT
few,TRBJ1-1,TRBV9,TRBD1,CASSFTDRGAEAFF,TGTGCCAGCAGCTTCACGGACAGGGGGGCTGAAGCTTTCTTT
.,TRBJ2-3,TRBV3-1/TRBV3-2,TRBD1,CASSQEGTGSDTQYF,TGTGCCAGCAGCCAAGAAGGGACAGGGTCAGATACGCAGTATTTT
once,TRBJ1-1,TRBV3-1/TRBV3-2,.,CASSETANTEAFF,TGTGCCAGCAGCGAGACAGCGAACACTGAAGCTTTCTTT
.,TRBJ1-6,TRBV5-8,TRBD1,CASSWDRDNSPLHF,TGTGCCAGCAGCTGGGACAGGGATAATTCACCCCTCCACTTT
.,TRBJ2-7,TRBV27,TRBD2,CASSSSPSGAHYEQYF,TGTGCCAGCAGTTCTAGCCCTAGCGGGGCCCATTACGAGCAGTACTTC
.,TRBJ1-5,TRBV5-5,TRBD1,CASSATGGVGSGNQPQHF,TGCGCCAGCAGCGCGACAGGGGGGGTAGGGAGCGGCAATCAGCCCCAGCATTTT
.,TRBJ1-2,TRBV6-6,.,CASSTTRVSSGYTF,TGTGCCAGCAGTACGACTAGGGTATCAAGTGGCTACACCTTC
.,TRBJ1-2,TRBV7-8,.,CASSVQGDYGYTF,TGTGCCAGCAGCGTACAGGGTGACTATGGCTACACCTTC
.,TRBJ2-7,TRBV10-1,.,CASSEGNEQYF,TGCGCCAGCAGTGAGGGCAACGAGCAGTACTTC
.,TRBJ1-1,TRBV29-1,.,CSANTANTEAFF,TGCAGCGCGAACACCGCCAACACTGAAGCTTTCTTT
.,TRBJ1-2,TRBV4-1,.,CASSQGRVAAVGGYTF,TGCGCCAGCAGCCAAGGGCGGGTTGCAGCAGTGGGAGGCTACACCTTC
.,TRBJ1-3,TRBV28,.,CASSSWTGGNTIYF,TGTGCCAGCAGTTCCTGGACGGGGGGAAACACCATATATTTT
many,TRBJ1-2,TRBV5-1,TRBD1,CASSLSGGTVVGYGYTF,TGCGCCAGCAGCTTGTCGGGAGGGACAGTCGTGGGCTATGGCTACACCTTC
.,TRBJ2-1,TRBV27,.,CASSMYSYNEQFF,TGTGCCAGCAGTATGTATTCGTACAATGAGCAGTTCTTC
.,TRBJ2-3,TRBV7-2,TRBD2,CASSRGSTSTDTQYF,TGTGCCAGCTCGCGGGGGTCTACGAGCACAGATACGCAGTATTTT
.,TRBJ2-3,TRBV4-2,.,CASSHGTSTDTQYF,TGTGCCAGCAGCCATGGGACTAGCACAGATACGCAGTATTTT
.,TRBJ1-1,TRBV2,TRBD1,CASTLGQANTEAFF,TGTGCCAGCACCTTGGGACAGGCGAACACTGAAGCTTTCTTT
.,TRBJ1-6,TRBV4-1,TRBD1,CASSGDRGPMYNSPLHF,TGCGCCAGCAGCGGGGACAGGGGGCCGATGTATAATTCACCCCTCCACTTT
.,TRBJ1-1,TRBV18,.,CASSGDLNTEAFF,TGTGCCAGCTCAGGGGACTTGAACACTGAAGCTTTCTTT
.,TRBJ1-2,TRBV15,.,CATSRDQGRIGGYTF,TGTGCCACCAGCAGAGATCAGGGGCGCATAGGTGGCTACACCTTC
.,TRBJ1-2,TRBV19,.,CASSIGQPANYGYTF,TGTGCCAGTAGTATTGGGCAGCCGGCTAACTATGGCTACACCTTC
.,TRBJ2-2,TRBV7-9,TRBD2,CASSLEGGGGAAATGELFF,TGTGCCAGCAGCTTAGAGGGCGGCGGGGGGGCCGCGGCCACCGGGGAGCTGTTTTTT
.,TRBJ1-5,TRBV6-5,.,CASSFDRYNQPQHF,TGTGCCAGCAGTTTCGACAGGTACAATCAGCCCCAGCATTTT
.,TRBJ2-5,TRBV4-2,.,CASSEAVGDLQETQYF,TGTGCCAGCTCGGAGGCTGTCGGGGACTTACAAGAGACCCAGTACTTC
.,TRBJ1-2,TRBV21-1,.,CASSPPRVSRADYGYTF,TGTGCCAGCAGCCCCCCCCGAGTTAGCAGGGCGGACTATGGCTACACCTTC
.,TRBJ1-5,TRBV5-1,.,CASSLAPQAGQPQHF,TGCGCCAGCAGCTTGGCACCCCAGGCGGGTCAGCCCCAGCATTTT
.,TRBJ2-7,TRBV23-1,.,CASSQRLVYEQYF,TGCGCCAGCAGTCAGCGACTCGTCTACGAGCAGTACTTC
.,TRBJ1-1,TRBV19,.,CASSIKGMNTEAFF,TGTGCCAGTAGTATTAAGGGGATGAACACTGAAGCTTTCTTT
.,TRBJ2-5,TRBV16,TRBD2,CASSLSGTSGTQYF,TGTGCCAGCAGCCTCTCCGGGACTAGCGGCACCCAGTACTTC
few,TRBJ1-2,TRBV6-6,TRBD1,CASCKTGVAYTF,TGTGCCAGCTGTAAAACAGGGGTTGCCTACACCTTC
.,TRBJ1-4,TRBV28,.,CASSVRTRNEKLFF,TGTGCCAGCAGCGTTAGGACACGAAATGAAAAACTGTTTTTT
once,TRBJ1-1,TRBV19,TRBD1,CASSKYGQGHTEAFF,TGTGCCAGTAGTAAATATGGACAGGGGCATACTGAAGCTTTCTTT
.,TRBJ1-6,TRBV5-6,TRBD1,CASSSLGQVLTNSPLHF,TGTGCCAGCAGCTCGCTCGGACAGGTCCTAACTAATTCACCCCTCCACTTT
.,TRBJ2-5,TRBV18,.,CASSPSGETQYF,TGTGCCAGCTCACCTAGTGGAGAGACCCAGTACTTC
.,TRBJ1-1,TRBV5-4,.,CASSLGAENTEAFF,TGTGCCAGCAGCTTGGGGGCAGAGAACACTGAAGCTTTCTTT
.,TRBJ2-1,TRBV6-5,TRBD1,CASRDRGSNEQFF,TGTGCCAGCAGGGACAGGGGGAGCAATGAGCAGTTCTTC
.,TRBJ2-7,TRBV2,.,CASSGQFRGYEQYF,TGTGCCAGCAGCGGACAGTTCAGAGGCTACGAGCAGTACTTC
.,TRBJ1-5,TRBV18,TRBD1,CASSPSTGQVQPQHF,TGTGCCAGCTCACCCTCAACGGGACAGGTTCAGCCCCAGCATTTT
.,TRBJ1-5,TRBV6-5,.,CASSYRADNNQPQHF,TGTGCCAGCAGTTACCGAGCAGACAACAATCAGCCCCAGCATTTT
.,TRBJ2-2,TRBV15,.,CATSRDGQNTGELFF,TGTGCCACCAGCAGAGATGGACAGAACACCGGGGAGCTGTTTTTT
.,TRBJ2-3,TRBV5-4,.,CASSLQGPTDTQYF,TGTGCCAGCAGCTTACAGGGCCCCACAGATACGCAGTATTTT
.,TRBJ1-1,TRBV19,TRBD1,CASSRQGVNTEAFF,TGTGCCAGTAGTAGACAGGGAGTGAACACTGAAGCTTTCTTT
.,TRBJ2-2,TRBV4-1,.,CASSPDYVTRNTGELFF,TGCGCCAGCAGTCCAGACTACGTGACTCGGAACACCGGGGAGCTGTTTTTT
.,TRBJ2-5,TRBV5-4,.,CASSLRQGGETQYF,TGTGCCAGCAGCTTGCGCCAGGGGGGCGAGACCCAGTACTTC
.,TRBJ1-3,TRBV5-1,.,CASGASPRNTIYF,TGCGCCAGTGGGGCCTCACCCCGAAACACCATATATTTT
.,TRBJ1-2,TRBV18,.,CASSPSRRAYGYTF,TGTGCCAGCTCACCGTCCCGGAGGGCGTATGGCTACACCTTC
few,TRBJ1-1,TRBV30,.,CAWNGRKTEAFF,TGTGCCTGGAATGGCAGAAAGACTGAAGCTTTCTTT
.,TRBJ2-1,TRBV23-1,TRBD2,CARLIRGGDNEQFF,TGCGCCAGATTGATCCGGGGGGGAGATAATGAGCAGTTCTTC
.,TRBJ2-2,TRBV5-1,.,CASSLQRATGELFF,TGCGCCAGCAGCTTGCAGAGGGCCACCGGGGAGCTGTTTTTT
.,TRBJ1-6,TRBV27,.,CASSLLSGHVYSPLHF,TGTGCCAGCAGTTTATTAAGCGGTCACGTCTATTCACCCCTCCACTTT
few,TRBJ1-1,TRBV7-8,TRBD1,CASSLTRDRVAEAFF,TGTGCCAGCAGCTTAACCCGGGACAGGGTCGCTGAAGCTTTCTTT